This T cell receptor beta chain was profiled in a study of T cell changes during pregnancy in multiple sclerosis. V trimming: 7 bases; J trimming: 3 bases; junction bases outside the gene matches: 6. Germline-derived CDR1 and CDR2 are SQVTM and ANQGSEA. CDR3 length: 12 residues. This table comes from immunoSEQ multiplex PCR, and its TCRdb copy is limited to in-frame clones, with some not included. Of tens of thousands of clones listed, 91% are singletons. This TCR was sampled from a female donor with multiple sclerosis, enrolled in a pregnancy study. The source material was CD8+ T cells from peripheral blood mononuclear cells, sampled in the second trimester of pregnancy. This chain joins TRBV29-1 and TRBJ2-7; 7 nucleotides line up with TRBD1. CDR3 loop: CSAYTGVYEQYF. The CDR3 coding sequence is TGCAGCGCCTACACAGGGGTCTACGAGCAGTACTTC.